Each of the 32 T cell receptor beta chains below was sequenced from the same sample in a study of T cell repertoires in aging, cancer and after chemotherapy. The template was genomic DNA from peripheral blood, not RNA. Rearranged V-D-J TRB sequences were amplified with a mixed TRB-A/B primer pool. TCRdb processed the multiplex PCR reads anew with MiXCR; each CDR3 protein has one entry. The sample lists several thousand distinct CDR3 sequences; under 55% were seen once. The sample taken for sequencing was blood. Receptors were obtained from a human donor in good health.

The chain joins TRBV5-1 to TRBJ2-3, with D possibly TRBD2 on 5 matching bases. This CDR3 comprises 13 residues. Trimming took 0 bases from V and 4 from J, leaving 6 bases between them. CDR1 and CDR2 from the germline V gene are SGHRS and YFSETQ. CDR3 protein: CASSLERADTQYF. The CDR3, as DNA: TGCGCCAGCAGCTTGGAGAGGGCAGATACGCAGTATTTT.

V gene TRBV5-1 combines with J gene TRBJ2-3; 9 bases are shared with TRBD1. V lost 2 bases, J lost 4 bases, and 5 bases stayed unmatched. The length of the CDR3 is 15 residues. Germline V CDR1 and CDR2: SGHRS, YFSETQ. The CDR3 nucleotides are TGCGCCAGCAGCTTACAGGGGGCACTGGCAGATACGCAGTATTTT. This encodes CASSLQGALADTQYF.

The sample holds one count of this clonotype. This chain uses TRBV29-1 with TRBJ2-7, with TRBD2 matching over 16 bases. V lost 8 bases, J lost 3 bases, and 19 bases stayed unmatched. The CDR3 has 19 amino acids. CDR1 and CDR2 from the germline V gene are SQVTM and ANQGSEA. CDR3 residues: CSFLGLAGGPHSPYYEQYF. CDR3 DNA sequence: TGCAGCTTTCTGGGACTAGCGGGAGGGCCCCACAGCCCCTACTACGAGCAGTACTTC.

CDR3 in amino acids: CASSEAWGSYEQYF. In nucleotides, the CDR3 is TGTGCCAGCAGTGAAGCATGGGGCTCCTACGAGCAGTACTTC. The rearrangement joins TRBV7-6 to TRBJ2-7; D unresolved. Germline CDR1 is SGHVS and CDR2 is FNYEAQ. With 6 bases removed from V and 0 bases from J, the gap between germline ends came to 12 bases. This CDR3 is built from 14 residues. The whole variable domain, remainder taken from reference TRBV7-6 and TRBJ2-7, is GAGVSQSPRYKVTKRGQDVALRCDPISGHVSLYWYRQALGQGPEFLTYFNYEAQQDKSGLPNDRFSAERPEGSISTLTIQRTEQRDSAMYRCASSEAWGSYEQYFGPGTRLTVT.

This sequence joins TRBV19 and TRBJ2-1; perhaps D is TRBD1 or TRBD2 (5 bases each). The V gene's germline CDR1 is LNHDA and CDR2 SQIVND (reference sequence). CDR3 length equals 16 residues. V dropped 3 bases and J dropped 7 bases, with 19 bases sitting between them. The CDR3 DNA reads TGTGCCAGTAGTATTGTCGTGATGCAGGGCGGGAATGAGCAGTTCTTC. It yields the protein CASSIVVMQGGNEQFF.

This rearrangement joins TRBV7-9 to TRBJ1-4; perhaps TRBD1 as D (5 bases). V was clipped by 4 bases and J by 6 bases, with 9 bases between them. CDR3 length: 13 amino acids. Looked up from germline, CDR1 is SEHNR and CDR2 is FQNEAQ (reference sequence). In DNA form, the CDR3 reads TGTGCCAGCAGCTCCGGGACGTATGAAAAACTGTTTTTT. Amino acid sequence: CASSSGTYEKLFF.

This clonotype came up a few times. V usage is TRBV10-3 and J usage is TRBJ2-1; the D gene could be TRBD1 or TRBD2 (6 bases each). The CDR3 spans 13 residues. V lost 8 bases and J lost 3, with 11 bases in between. The germline gives CDR1 ENHRY, CDR2 SYGVKD. The CDR3 coding sequence is TGTGCCATCGGGGGCGGGGACTACAATGAGCAGTTCTTC. Translation: CAIGGGDYNEQFF.

This chain joins TRBV6-6 and TRBJ2-5; TRBD2 aligns across 8 bases. The CDR3 has 14 amino acids. Germline V gives CDR1 MNHNY, CDR2 SVGAGI (reference sequence). V shed 6 bases and J 0 bases; nucleotides not matched to a gene: 3. CDR3 amino acids: CASRGGGNQETQYF. The CDR3 bases are TGTGCCAGCAGGGGCGGGGGGAACCAAGAGACCCAGTACTTC.

The genes are TRBV19 and TRBJ2-6; D is uncertain. The CDR3 totals 15 residues. From germline, CDR1 is LNHDA and CDR2 SQIVND (reference sequence). V lost 2 bases and J lost 0, with 5 bases in between. CDR3 DNA sequence: TGTGCCAGTAGTATATACCGCTCTGGGGCCAACGTCCTGACTTTC. As protein: CASSIYRSGANVLTF.

The CDR3 DNA follows: TGTGCCAGCAAGCTAGCGGGAGTTGAGACCCAGTACTTC. It translates to CASKLAGVETQYF. This sequence joins TRBV27 and TRBJ2-5; TRBD2 matches 10 bases. Germline lookup yields CDR1 MNHEY and CDR2 SMNVEV (reference sequence). The CDR3 extends over 13 amino acids. V lost 7 bases and J lost 5; bases outside the gene matches: 4.

About this clonotype: Given the absence of the conserved phenylalanine or tryptophan at the CDR3 end, a read error is likely. The V and J genes are TRBV6-5 and TRBJ2-7; D could derive from TRBD1 or TRBD2 (5 bases each). V was cut by 5 bases and J by 4 bases, with 15 bases left in between. The CDR3 consists of 14 residues. Germline-derived CDR1 and CDR2 are MNHEY and SVGAGI. The CDR3 loop reads CASSEMGETYEQYL. In DNA, the CDR3 is TGTGCCAGCAGTGAAATGGGGGAGACATACGAGCAGTACTTA.

The chain links TRBV15 to TRBJ2-7; possibly TRBD1 for D (6 bases). This CDR3 region has 13 residues. Germline lookup yields CDR1 LNHNV and CDR2 YYDKDF (reference sequence). Deletions cut 0 bases from V and 6 bases from J, with 9 bases between. CDR3 in amino acids: CATSRDRGGEQYF. DNA for the CDR3: TGTGCCACCAGCAGAGACAGGGGTGGCGAGCAGTACTTC. Full variable domain (outside the CDR3, taken from reference TRBV15 and TRBJ2-7): DAMVIQNPRYQVTQFGKPVTLSCSQTLNHNVMYWYQQKSSQAPKLLFHYYDKDFNNEADTPDNFQSRRPNTSFCFLDIRSPGLGDTAMYLCATSRDRGGEQYFGPGTRLTVT.

This clonotype was detected only a few times. The V gene is TRBV29-1, the J gene TRBJ1-2; D not resolved. The germline gives CDR1 SQVTM, CDR2 ANQGSEA. The CDR3 consists of 13 residues. V lost 5 bases to trimming and J lost 14 bases, with 24 bases between them. The CDR3 DNA reads as TGCAGCGTTATCAGCGAGGCCGGGTGGATAGGGACCTTC. It is translated as CSVISEAGWIGTF. The full variable domain, with the rest looked up from reference TRBV29-1 and TRBJ1-2, is SAVISQKPSRDICQRGTSLTIQCQVDSQVTMMFWYRQQPGQSLTLIATANQGSEATYESGFVIDKFPISRPNLTFSTLTVSNMSPEDSSIYLCSVISEAGWIGTFGSGTRLTVV.

The chain carries TRBV29-1 and TRBJ1-5; a weak D match, TRBD1 (5 bases). CDR3 length: 14 residues. V lost 7 bases, J lost 7 bases, and 20 bases lay in between. Germline loops: CDR1 SQVTM, CDR2 ANQGSEA. CDR3 nucleotides: TGCAGCGCGACCGACGGCGGGGGATCGCAGCCCCAGCATTTT. The encoded protein is CSATDGGGSQPQHF.

The J gene is TRBJ1-2, the V gene TRBV7-6; 8 nucleotides match TRBD1. Germline V lookup: CDR1 SGHVS, CDR2 FNYEAQ. The CDR3 runs to 12 residues. V lost 4 bases to trimming and J lost 6 bases; unmatched junction nucleotides: 1. The CDR3 here is CASSSGQDGYTF. Here the CDR3 DNA reads TGTGCCAGCAGCTCGGGACAGGATGGCTACACCTTC.

This clonotype qualifies as medium-sized (0.01 to 0.1%). The chain recombines TRBV29-1 with TRBJ2-5; D is possibly TRBD2 (5 bases). The length of the CDR3 is 13 residues. Looked up from germline, CDR1 is SQVTM and CDR2 is ANQGSEA. Deletions cut 0 bases from V and 3 bases from J, with 8 bases between. The CDR3 loop reads CSVEESGEETQYF. DNA for the CDR3: TGCAGCGTTGAAGAGAGCGGAGAAGAGACCCAGTACTTC.

Notes on this clonotype: Mismatch with germline at one junction end may stem from a read error. V is TRBV7-2 and J is TRBJ1-5; D gene unclear. The CDR3 is 15 amino acids. CDR1 and CDR2 from the germline V gene are SGHTA and FQGNSA. In DNA form, the CDR3 reads TGCGCCAGCAGCATTGACATCTATAGCAATCAGCCCCAGCATTTT. It specifies CASSIDIYSNQPQHF.

J is TRBJ1-5 and V is TRBV30; 11 bases fit TRBD1. The J segment lost 6 bases and the V segment lost 8 bases, leaving 9 bases of the junction unmatched. The CDR3 runs to 14 residues. CDR1 and CDR2 from the germline V gene are GTSNPN and SVGIG (reference sequence). The CDR3, as DNA: TGTGCCATAGGACAGGGGGCGTTTGGTCAGCCCCAGCATTTT. Translated, it gives CAIGQGAFGQPQHF.

The V gene is TRBV20-1, the J gene TRBJ2-1, with 11 bases fitting TRBD1. Germline CDR1 reads DFQATT; CDR2 reads SNEGSKA (reference sequence). The CDR3 totals 14 residues. V was clipped by 5 bases and J by 7 bases; unmatched bases: 7. CDR3 in DNA: TGCAGTGCTCCCGGACAGGGGGCGGTAAATGAGCAGTTCTTC. Amino acid sequence: CSAPGQGAVNEQFF.

The chain is built from TRBV5-6 and TRBJ2-1; the match to TRBD2 covers 11 bases. Trimming took 4 bases from V and 4 from J; bases not matched to a gene: 10. This CDR3 contains 17 residues. Germline-derived CDR1 and CDR2 are SGHDT and YYEEEE. Here the CDR3 reads CASSQEPLAGEYNEQFF. The DNA for the CDR3 is TGTGCCAGCAGCCAAGAACCACTAGCGGGAGAGTACAATGAGCAGTTCTTC.

This clonotype has just a few counts. The chain couples TRBV12-3 or TRBV12-4 to TRBJ2-3; D gene ambiguous. The V and J ends lost 8 bases and 3 bases respectively, with 12 bases between them. CDR3 length: 13 amino acids. The CDR3 is CASLRWETDTQYF. CDR3 nucleotides: TGTGCCAGCTTAAGATGGGAAACAGATACGCAGTATTTT.

This chain connects TRBV12-3 or TRBV12-4 to TRBJ1-1; the match to TRBD1 covers 10 bases. V trimming: 5 bases; J trimming: 1 base; junction bases outside the gene matches: 4. The CDR3 runs 15 residues. The CDR3 loop reads CASSARQGANTEAFF. In DNA, the CDR3 is TGTGCCAGCAGTGCCCGACAGGGGGCGAACACTGAAGCTTTCTTT.

The gene calls are TRBV6-5 and TRBJ1-2; no definite D call. Germline CDR1 reads MNHEY; CDR2 reads SVGAGI. The CDR3 is 13 amino acids. The V gene lost 2 bases and the J gene lost 4 bases, with 8 bases spanning the gap. The CDR3 DNA is TGTGCCAGCAGTTACGACCTGCTCTATGGCTACACCTTC. Translation gives CASSYDLLYGYTF.

V and J are TRBV20-1 and TRBJ1-2; a possible D gene is TRBD1 (5 bases). With 0 bases removed from V and 2 bases from J, the gap between germline ends came to 7 bases. Germline V lookup: CDR1 DFQATT, CDR2 SNEGSKA (reference sequence). This CDR3 is built from 13 residues. The CDR3 region is CSAREGRNYGYTF. Written as DNA, the CDR3 is TGCAGTGCTAGAGAGGGGCGGAACTATGGCTACACCTTC.

The chain recombines TRBV5-4 with TRBJ2-5; D might be TRBD1 (5 bases). Deletions cut 0 bases from V and 4 bases from J, with 13 bases between. The CDR3 totals 15 residues. Germline CDR1 SGHNT, CDR2 YYREEE (reference sequence). CDR3 in amino acids: CASSLAKSGPETQYF. CDR3 sequence (DNA): TGTGCCAGCAGCTTGGCCAAGTCAGGGCCAGAGACCCAGTACTTC.

V is TRBV12-3 or TRBV12-4 and J is TRBJ2-5, with 8 bases lining up with TRBD2. This CDR3 comprises 16 residues. Trimming at V came to 7 bases and at J to 0 bases, leaving 10 bases not matched to a gene. The CDR3 is CASMGSSGEDQETQYF. The CDR3 region has the DNA TGTGCCAGCATGGGGAGTAGCGGGGAGGACCAAGAGACCCAGTACTTC.

The rearrangement uses TRBV30 and TRBJ1-4; D is perhaps TRBD1 (5 bases). V gave up 5 bases and J gave up 5 bases, with 15 bases separating them. Germline V lookup: CDR1 GTSNPN, CDR2 SVGIG (reference sequence). The CDR3 covers 14 residues. Here the CDR3 reads CAWAPDRGNEKLFF. The DNA of the CDR3 is TGTGCCTGGGCCCCCGACAGAGGAAATGAAAAACTGTTTTTT. Combining the CDR3 with reference TRBV30 and TRBJ1-4 gives the whole variable domain SQTIHQWPATLVQPVGSPLSLECTVEGTSNPNLYWYRQAAGRGLQLLFYSVGIGQISSEVPQNLSASRPQDRQFILSSKKLLLSDSGFYLCAWAPDRGNEKLFFGSGTQLSVL.

This clonotype was observed a few times. This sequence joins TRBV27 and TRBJ1-1; D unclear. This CDR3 contains 13 residues. Germline CDR1 reads MNHEY; CDR2 reads SMNVEV (reference sequence). The V gene lost 2 bases and the J gene lost 4 bases, with 8 bases spanning the gap. The chain's CDR3 is CASSLMGGTEAFF. The CDR3 nucleotides are TGTGCCAGCAGTTTAATGGGAGGCACTGAAGCTTTCTTT.

The chain employs TRBV29-1 and TRBJ2-5, with 11 bases lining up with TRBD2. The junction had 9 bases not matched to a gene; V was cut back by 4 bases and J by 5 bases. The CDR3 runs 15 residues. Germline CDR1 reads SQVTM; CDR2 reads ANQGSEA. CDR3 in DNA: TGCAGCGTTGGGGGGGTGACTAGCGGGACGGAGACCCAGTACTTC. Its translation is CSVGGVTSGTETQYF.

By proportion, this clonotype is medium-sized. The CDR3 coding sequence is TGTGCCTGGAGTAACGACAGGGTGACCGGGGAGCTGTTTTTT. Protein product: CAWSNDRVTGELFF. V gene TRBV30 combines with J gene TRBJ2-2; 7 bases map to TRBD1. Trimming took 2 bases from V and 5 from J; bases not matched to a gene: 5. In germline, CDR1 is GTSNPN, CDR2 SVGIG (reference sequence). The CDR3 totals 14 residues.

In this sample, this clonotype turned up a few times. V and J are TRBV6-5 and TRBJ2-1, with a tentative D call TRBD1 (6 bases). The CDR3 length is 16 residues. The V gene's germline CDR1 is MNHEY and CDR2 SVGAGI. V lost 5 bases and J 3 bases, leaving 17 bases between the germline ends. In DNA, the CDR3 is TGTGCCAGCAGTGGGACCCGGGACAACCGCTACAATGAGCAGTTCTTC. Translation gives CASSGTRDNRYNEQFF.

The chain couples TRBV6-6 to TRBJ1-6, with D uncertain. The CDR3 loop spans 14 amino acids. Per germline, CDR1 MNHNY and CDR2 SVGAGI (reference sequence). Trimming stripped 5 bases from V and 9 bases from J, with 14 bases between. The CDR3 nucleotides are TGTGCCAGCAGTGAGGCCCCATCACCTTCACCCCTCCACTTT. The encoded protein is CASSEAPSPSPLHF.